This passage covers 18 T cell receptor beta chains from one sample sequenced in a study of shared clonotypes between healthy human individuals. TCRdb keeps only in-frame clones here, not all; method: immunoSEQ multiplex PCR. This sample yields roughly 590,000 clones, of which 95% to 96% are seen a single time; about 0.11% belongs to the top ten. Terminally differentiated effector memory CD45RA+ cells were excluded from the naive CD8 cells, which were CD45RO-negative and positively selected for CCR7. The sample taken for sequencing was naive CD8+ T cells sorted from blood. The receptors stem from a young woman in good health.

J is TRBJ2-1 and V is TRBV7-9; the D gene is possibly TRBD2 (6 bases). This CDR3 spans 16 amino acids. With 5 bases removed from V and 5 bases from J, the gap between germline ends came to 19 bases. Germline assignment: CDR1 SEHNR and CDR2 FQNEAQ (reference sequence). The DNA for the CDR3 is TGTGCCAGCAGCCCACCTGGAGGGAGTAGCCACAATGAGCAGTTCTTC. Its protein product is CASSPPGGSSHNEQFF. Variable domain in full (rest from reference TRBV7-9 and TRBJ2-1): DTGVSQNPRHKITKRGQNVTFRCDPISEHNRLYWYRQTLGQGPEFLTYFQNEAQLEKSRLLSDRFSAERPKGSFSTLEIQRTEQGDSAMYLCASSPPGGSSHNEQFFGPGTRLTVL.

The chain couples TRBV15 to TRBJ2-7; the D gene is possibly TRBD2 (5 bases). Germline lookup yields CDR1 LNHNV and CDR2 YYDKDF (reference sequence). CDR3 length: 14 residues. Trimming took 1 base from V and 6 from J, leaving 13 bases between them. The CDR3 reads CATSRVRDQAEQYF. DNA for the CDR3: TGTGCCACCAGCAGAGTGAGGGATCAGGCCGAGCAGTACTTC.

This rearrangement joins TRBV5-4 to TRBJ1-1; D is unclear. This CDR3 is built from 13 residues. Germline-derived CDR1 and CDR2 are SGHNT and YYREEE (reference sequence). V was shortened by 2 bases and J by 1 base, with 6 bases between the two germline ends. CDR3 sequence: CASSFNSNTEAFF. CDR3 sequence (DNA): TGTGCCAGCAGCTTTAACTCGAACACTGAAGCTTTCTTT.

V usage is TRBV6-1 and J usage is TRBJ1-3; D gene unclear. Deletions cut 2 bases from V and 0 bases from J, with 14 bases between. This CDR3 comprises 17 residues. The germline V gene has CDR1 MNHNS and CDR2 SASEGT. CDR3 residues: CASSEKSTRSSGNTIYF. The CDR3 DNA sequence: TGTGCCAGCAGTGAAAAATCGACCAGGTCCTCTGGAAACACCATATATTTT.

V is TRBV25-1 and J is TRBJ1-1, with a weak D call TRBD1 (6 bases). Trimming pared 6 bases from V and 0 bases from J, leaving 17 bases between. The CDR3 totals 16 residues. The germline gives CDR1 MGHDK, CDR2 SYGVNS. CDR3 sequence reads: CASRQRDQGMNTEAFF. In nucleotides, the CDR3 is TGTGCCAGCAGACAGAGAGATCAGGGGATGAACACTGAAGCTTTCTTT.

The V gene is TRBV11-3, the J gene TRBJ2-1, with D possibly TRBD2 on 6 matching bases. The CDR3 is made up of 14 amino acids. From germline, CDR1 is SGHNT and CDR2 YENEEA. Trimming removed 5 bases from V and 7 bases from J, with 15 bases in between. The CDR3 nucleotides read TGTGCCAGCAGCGGGGCGGGAAGGGATAATGAGCAGTTCTTC. Its protein product is CASSGAGRDNEQFF.

V and J are TRBV6-6 and TRBJ2-7; maybe TRBD2 (7 bases). The CDR3 runs 15 residues. Germline loops: CDR1 MNHNY, CDR2 SVGAGI (reference sequence). V dropped 0 bases and J dropped 3 bases, with 12 bases sitting between them. The CDR3 DNA reads TGTGCCAGCAGTTACTCGGGGGAGGGGGTCTACGAGCAGTACTTC. Its translation is CASSYSGEGVYEQYF.

The chain recombines TRBV29-1 with TRBJ2-2; D is unresolved. The ends were cut back, 4 bases at V and 0 bases at J, with 9 bases in the middle. Germline V gene sequence: CDR1 SQVTM, CDR2 ANQGSEA. The CDR3 spans 14 residues. The CDR3 DNA is TGCAGCGTTGTGGTTGACGCGAACACCGGGGAGCTGTTTTTT. Residues: CSVVVDANTGELFF.

The genes are TRBV6-6 and TRBJ2-7; tentative D call: TRBD1 (6 bases). V gave up 3 bases and J gave up 5 bases, with 14 bases separating them. Looked up from germline, CDR1 is MNHNY and CDR2 is SVGAGI (reference sequence). The CDR3 sequence is 14 residues long. CDR3 sequence: CASSYTGQSNEQYF. The CDR3 nucleotides are TGTGCCAGCAGTTATACGGGACAAAGCAACGAGCAGTACTTC.

The chain has TRBV7-9 and TRBJ2-1; tentatively, D is TRBD2 (5 bases). Germline-derived CDR1 and CDR2 are SEHNR and FQNEAQ (reference sequence). The V gene lost 6 bases and the J gene lost 9 bases, with 15 bases spanning the gap. The CDR3 runs 13 residues. The CDR3 here is CASSPTGLGEQFF. The CDR3 region has the DNA TGTGCCAGCAGTCCGACGGGGTTAGGTGAGCAGTTCTTC. The whole variable domain, filled in from reference TRBV7-9 and TRBJ2-1, reads DTGVSQNPRHKITKRGQNVTFRCDPISEHNRLYWYRQTLGQGPEFLTYFQNEAQLEKSRLLSDRFSAERPKGSFSTLEIQRTEQGDSAMYLCASSPTGLGEQFFGPGTRLTVL.

This clone was seen just once. This chain uses TRBV9 with TRBJ1-2; 7 nucleotides match TRBD1. Germline V CDR1 and CDR2: SGDLS, YYNGEE. V trimming: 4 bases; J trimming: 7 bases; junction bases outside the gene matches: 4. CDR3 size: 12 residues. The CDR3: CASSSTGPGYTF. The CDR3 nucleotides read TGTGCCAGCAGCTCGACAGGGCCTGGCTACACCTTC.

The rearrangement links TRBV7-2 to TRBJ2-1; D perhaps matches TRBD2 (6 bases). Germline loops: CDR1 SGHTA, CDR2 FQGNSA. This CDR3 spans 15 amino acids. Trimming shortened V by 5 bases and J by 3 bases, and 14 bases separated the two germline ends. DNA of the CDR3: TGTGCCAGCAGCACCGGGACTTGGAGCTACAATGAGCAGTTCTTC. Translating it yields CASSTGTWSYNEQFF.

CDR3 sequence (DNA): TGTGCCAGCAGCTTAGCGGCGGGAGACCGAGCCTACGAGCAGTACTTC. Encoded protein: CASSLAAGDRAYEQYF. V gene TRBV7-9 combines with J gene TRBJ2-7; TRBD2 aligns across 7 bases. There are 16 residues in the CDR3. Germline V gives CDR1 SEHNR, CDR2 FQNEAQ (reference sequence). The V gene end was trimmed by 0 bases and the J gene end by 2 bases; junction bases not matched to a gene: 7.

Comment on this clone: Possible read error: a much larger clone is one base away. The V and J genes are TRBV5-5 and TRBJ1-1; D not certain. Germline assignment: CDR1 SGHKS and CDR2 YYEKEE (reference sequence). This CDR3 comprises 11 residues. The CDR3 region is CASSLNTEAFF. The CDR3 coding sequence is TGTGCCAGCAGCTTGAATACTGAAGCTTTCTTT.

V and J are TRBV5-8 and TRBJ2-7; D is perhaps TRBD1 or TRBD2 (5 bases each). Germline assignment: CDR1 SGHTS and CDR2 YDEGEE. The V end lost 8 bases, the J end lost 1 base, and 13 bases lay between the germline ends. This CDR3 has 13 amino acids. As DNA, the CDR3 is TGTGCCAGACCGGGACCCTCGTCCTACGAGCAGTACTTC. It encodes CARPGPSSYEQYF. The variable domain in full, with the rest retrieved from reference TRBV5-8 and TRBJ2-7, is EAGVTQSPTHLIKTRGQQATLRCSPISGHTSVYWYQQALGLGLQFLLWYDEGEERNRGNFPPRFSGRQFPNYSSELNVNALELEDSALYLCARPGPSSYEQYFGPGTRLTVT.

The rearrangement links TRBV9 to TRBJ2-6, with no clear D. From germline, CDR1 is SGDLS and CDR2 YYNGEE. The CDR3 is made up of 16 amino acids. V was shortened by 3 bases and J by 0 bases, with 10 bases between the two germline ends. The CDR3 sequence is CASSEDGSSGANVLTF. The CDR3 DNA reads TGTGCCAGCAGCGAGGACGGAAGCTCTGGGGCCAACGTCCTGACTTTC.

J is TRBJ1-5 and V is TRBV28; 7 positions match TRBD1. Germline assignment: CDR1 MDHEN and CDR2 SYDVKM. The CDR3 totals 15 residues. With V trimmed by 6 bases and J by 11 bases, 16 bases remained unmatched. The CDR3 sequence: CASSAWRGRRVSQHF. The DNA of the CDR3 is TGTGCCAGCAGCGCCTGGAGGGGGCGGCGGGTGTCCCAGCATTTT. The entire variable domain, with the rest obtained from reference TRBV28 and TRBJ1-5, is as follows: DVKVTQSSRYLVKRTGEKVFLECVQDMDHENMFWYRQDPGLGLRLIYFSYDVKMKEKGDIPEGYSVSREKKERFSLILESASTNQTSMYLCASSAWRGRRVSQHFGDGTRLSIL.

CDR3 DNA sequence: TGCGCCAGCAGCCAAGAAGGCACTAAGGGGACTACCCAAGAGACCCAGTACTTC. Its translation is CASSQEGTKGTTQETQYF. V is TRBV4-1 and J is TRBJ2-5; 7 bases map to TRBD2. The CDR3 totals 18 residues. Germline CDR1 MGHRA, CDR2 YSYEKL. V was pared by 0 bases and J by 1 base, with 11 bases of the junction left unmatched.